These 22 T cell receptor beta chains were sequenced from one sample in a study of PD-L1 blockade in urothelial cancer. The data were produced by immunoSEQ multiplex PCR, yet TCRdb's version contains in-frame clones alone and is incomplete. Of approximately 38,000 clones listed, approximately 82% are singletons. The sample consisted of PBMCs, taken around atezolizumab (anti-PD-L1) treatment. These receptors were collected from a man in his 60s with urothelial cancer.

The chain combines TRBV19 with TRBJ2-2, with D possibly matching TRBD2 (6 bases). Looked up from germline, CDR1 is LNHDA and CDR2 is SQIVND (reference sequence). The V and J ends lost 3 bases and 5 bases respectively, with 13 bases between them. This CDR3 contains 15 residues. The CDR3 is CASSITGSRTGELFF. DNA for the CDR3: TGTGCCAGTAGTATTACCGGGAGCAGGACCGGGGAGCTGTTTTTT.

The chain combines TRBV2 with TRBJ2-1, with D possibly TRBD2 on 6 matching bases. The CDR3 has 12 amino acids. The ends were cut back, 10 bases at V and 7 bases at J, with 14 bases in the middle. Per the germline V gene, CDR1 is SNHLY and CDR2 is FYNNEI. The DNA for the CDR3 is TGTGCCACCGATGGAGGGGAAAATGAGCAGTTCTTC. Amino acids: CATDGGENEQFF.

This clone was seen more than once but under ten times. V and J are TRBV5-1 and TRBJ1-1; 8 nucleotides align to TRBD1. CDR1 is SGHRS, CDR2 YFSETQ, per germline. CDR3 length: 12 amino acids. Unmatched junction bases numbered 2, after V lost 4 bases and J lost 6 bases. CDR3 in DNA: TGCGCCAGCAGCGGACAGGGCTCTGAAGCTTTCTTT. Protein sequence: CASSGQGSEAFF.

The table lists this clone with a few counts. The chain carries TRBV5-1 and TRBJ1-2; 9 bases agree with TRBD1. V shed 0 bases, J shed 0 bases, and the junction held 6 bases outside the gene matches. The CDR3 sequence is 17 residues long. Germline V CDR1 and CDR2: SGHRS, YFSETQ. The CDR3, as DNA: TGCGCCAGCAGCTTGGCTCGGGGACAGGGCACTAACTATGGCTACACCTTC. Translating gives CASSLARGQGTNYGYTF.

The gene calls are TRBV18 and TRBJ1-2; 8 bases line up with TRBD1. J was trimmed by 6 bases and V by 2 bases; bases with no gene match: 11. This CDR3 contains 16 residues. From germline, CDR1 is KGHSH and CDR2 LQKENI. CDR3 in DNA: TGTGCCAGCTCACCAAGGTCGGGCAGGGGGCGCGATGGCTACACCTTC. Protein sequence: CASSPRSGRGRDGYTF.

This sequence joins TRBV27 and TRBJ1-5; 8 nucleotides agree with TRBD1. There are 16 residues in the CDR3. V shed 5 bases and J 2 bases; nucleotides not matched to a gene: 8. CDR1 MNHEY and CDR2 SMNVEV come from the germline V gene (reference sequence). In nucleotides, the CDR3 is TGTGCCAGCAGTCCCCGGACAGGGAGGGGCAATCAGCCCCAGCATTTT. Translated: CASSPRTGRGNQPQHF.

Remarks on this clone: This CDR3 is also generated by other DNA sequences in the sample. The chain recombines TRBV5-1 with TRBJ2-4; 8 nucleotides agree with TRBD1. The V and J ends lost 0 bases and 2 bases, in that order; junction bases with no gene match: 4. This CDR3 has 16 residues. The germline V gene encodes CDR1 SGHRS and CDR2 YFSETQ. Here the CDR3 reads CASSLGGTGSKNIQYF. The DNA for the CDR3 is TGCGCCAGCAGCTTGGGAGGGACAGGATCCAAAAACATTCAGTACTTC.

CDR3 loop: CASSAQGIGNTIYF. DNA of the CDR3: TGTGCCAGCAGCGCCCAGGGGATCGGAAACACCATATATTTT. The V and J genes are TRBV9 and TRBJ1-3; D is perhaps TRBD1 (6 bases). Germline CDR1 reads SGDLS; CDR2 reads YYNGEE. The V gene lost 3 bases and the J gene lost 4 bases, with 11 bases spanning the gap. CDR3 length equals 14 residues.

This chain links TRBV28 with TRBJ1-2, with a weak D call TRBD1 (6 bases). The ends were cut back, 4 bases at V and 5 bases at J, with 11 bases in the middle. Germline CDR1 and CDR2: MDHEN and SYDVKM. The CDR3 is made up of 13 amino acids. CDR3 coding DNA: TGTGCCAGCAGTTGGGGGCAGGAATATGGCTACACCTTC. Its translation is CASSWGQEYGYTF.

CDR3 bases: TGTGCCAGCATCCTAGCAGGGGGCGCGGGTACGCAGTATTTT. Protein sequence: CASILAGGAGTQYF. The rearrangement links TRBV7-2 to TRBJ2-3, with TRBD1 matching over 8 bases. Losses at the gene ends were 7 bases for V and 8 bases for J; bases not matched to a gene: 11. Germline CDR1 and CDR2: SGHTA and FQGNSA. The CDR3 sequence is 14 residues long.

The chain joins TRBV27 to TRBJ1-4, with D possibly being TRBD1 (5 bases). The V gene lost 0 bases and the J gene lost 7 bases, with 12 bases spanning the gap. The CDR3 covers 15 residues. The germline gives CDR1 MNHEY, CDR2 SMNVEV (reference sequence). CDR3 DNA: TGTGCCAGCAGTTTATCGTCGGGGAGGGGTGAAAAACTGTTTTTT. Encoded protein: CASSLSSGRGEKLFF.

The table lists this clone with a count of one. The V and J genes are TRBV30 and TRBJ1-5; D gene unclear. The V gene's germline CDR1 is GTSNPN and CDR2 SVGIG (reference sequence). Deletions cut 1 base from V and 2 bases from J, with 6 bases between. The CDR3 spans 13 residues. The DNA of the CDR3 is TGTGCCTGGAGTGGCGGGGGCAATCAGCCCCAGCATTTT. It codes for CAWSGGGNQPQHF.

The rearrangement uses TRBV2 and TRBJ2-3; 9 nucleotides line up with TRBD2. This CDR3 contains 13 residues. After removal of 6 bases from V and 4 bases from J, the junction contained 2 bases not matched to a gene. Germline assignment: CDR1 SNHLY and CDR2 FYNNEI. The CDR3 sequence is CASRGGGADTQYF. In DNA form, the CDR3 reads TGTGCCAGCAGGGGCGGGGGGGCAGATACGCAGTATTTT.

This clone is categorized as medium-sized. CDR3 sequence reads: CASSIQGNEQFF. The CDR3 nucleotides read TGCGCCAGCAGTATACAGGGGAATGAGCAGTTCTTC. The chain is built from TRBV5-1 and TRBJ2-1; 7 bases line up with TRBD1. V dropped 5 bases and J dropped 7; count of bases not matched to a gene: 3. Germline lookup yields CDR1 SGHRS and CDR2 YFSETQ. The length of the CDR3 is 12 residues.

The chain employs TRBV28 and TRBJ2-7; 11 positions agree with TRBD2. Germline-derived CDR1 and CDR2 are MDHEN and SYDVKM. This CDR3 region has 20 residues. With 5 bases clipped from V and 0 bases from J, the junction kept 18 bases outside the gene matches. In DNA form, the CDR3 reads TGTGCCAGCAGTCCGGCTCGGCACCTCGGACTAGCGGGTTTCTCCTACGAGCAGTACTTC. Encoded protein: CASSPARHLGLAGFSYEQYF.

V and J are TRBV4-3 and TRBJ2-1; TRBD2 matches at 10 bases. CDR1 is LGHNA, CDR2 YSLEER, per germline. The CDR3 has 16 residues. V lost 1 base, J lost 2 bases, and 2 bases stayed unmatched. The CDR3 sequence is CASSQVAGGTYNEQFF. DNA of the CDR3: TGCGCCAGCAGCCAAGTAGCGGGAGGCACCTACAATGAGCAGTTCTTC.

This sequence joins TRBV10-3 and TRBJ2-2; D is uncertain. The CDR3 is made up of 13 amino acids. Trimming took 6 bases from V and 4 from J, leaving 9 bases between them. Germline V CDR1 and CDR2: ENHRY, SYGVKD. CDR3 nucleotides: TGTGCCATCAGGTGGGCCATCACCGGGGAGCTGTTTTTT. Amino acid sequence: CAIRWAITGELFF.

The rearrangement uses TRBV15 and TRBJ2-3; 8 nucleotides agree with TRBD1. The CDR3 sequence is 15 residues long. The V segment lost 3 bases and the J segment 2 bases; nucleotides outside the gene matches: 4. Germline-derived CDR1 and CDR2 are LNHNV and YYDKDF (reference sequence). The CDR3 coding sequence is TGTGCCACCAGCAGGGACAGGGCACACACAGATACGCAGTATTTT. Encoded protein: CATSRDRAHTDTQYF.

This clone occurred once. The gene calls are TRBV2 and TRBJ1-1; 7 nucleotides line up with TRBD1. V lost 8 bases, J lost 7 bases, and 10 bases stayed unmatched. Germline values: CDR1 SNHLY, CDR2 FYNNEI. CDR3 size: 13 residues. In nucleotides, the CDR3 is TGTGCCAGCCACAGGGGTAAAGGTAGTGAAGCTTTCTTT. Translation: CASHRGKGSEAFF.

The V and J genes are TRBV2 and TRBJ2-2, with 9 bases fitting TRBD2. Trimming at V came to 5 bases and at J to 4 bases, leaving 5 bases not matched to a gene. This CDR3 has 15 residues. Germline CDR1 is SNHLY and CDR2 is FYNNEI. CDR3 DNA sequence: TGTGCCAGCAGTACTAGCGGGCTTCTCACCGGGGAGCTGTTTTTT. This translates into CASSTSGLLTGELFF.

The chain links TRBV5-4 to TRBJ1-2, with D perhaps matching TRBD1 (6 bases). V was shortened by 1 base and J by 4 bases, with 8 bases between the two germline ends. The CDR3 is 13 amino acids. Germline V gene lookup returns CDR1 SGHNT and CDR2 YYREEE (reference sequence). The CDR3 here is CASSLRGGYGYTF. In DNA, the CDR3 is TGTGCCAGCAGCTTGCGAGGGGGCTATGGCTACACCTTC.

The chain couples TRBV28 to TRBJ1-4; the match to TRBD1 covers 9 bases. The CDR3 has 15 amino acids. Germline assignment: CDR1 MDHEN and CDR2 SYDVKM. The V and J ends lost 2 bases and 8 bases, in that order; junction bases with no gene match: 6. CDR3 in DNA: TGTGCCAGCAGTTTAAGGGGACAGGGAGGGGAAAAACTGTTTTTT. Amino acids: CASSLRGQGGEKLFF.